Detailed here is one T cell receptor (beta chain). The antigen remains undetermined. The sample belongs to a study of Ad26.COV2.S vaccination and SARS-CoV-2 variants. Study-level background: The donor participated in the COV1001 trial, in its Ad26.COV2.S arm. By the intramuscular route, Ad26.COV2.S was given once, or twice 56 days apart. Study results and caveats: Individuals receiving vaccine had higher spike-specific TCR breadth than placebo recipients did.

Trimming shortened V by 3 bases and J by 9 bases, and 13 bases separated the two germline ends. The V gene's germline CDR1 is SGDLS and CDR2 YYNGEE. CDR3 length: 13 amino acids. Treatment specified: some 20 received Ad26.COV2.S at low or high dose, single or two shots; 5 received placebo; per-sample allocation not given. Samples analyzed were those drawn on day 63 after the first vaccine or placebo injection. Only in-frame clones appear in the TCRdb table, and some are missing; sequencing was by immunoSEQ multiplex PCR. This repertoire shows around 320,000 clones, around 87% found once; its top ten account for around 3.6%.

This clonotype was obtained from a person aged 18-65 years who received the Ad26.COV2.S COVID-19 vaccine or a placebo. The chain joins TRBV9 to TRBJ2-1; D gene unclear. Material: peripheral blood, obtained in a trial of Ad26.COV2.S vaccine versus placebo. CDR3 amino acids: CASSAKSGIEQFF. The CDR3 nucleotides are TGTGCCAGCAGCGCAAAGTCGGGCATTGAGCAGTTCTTC.